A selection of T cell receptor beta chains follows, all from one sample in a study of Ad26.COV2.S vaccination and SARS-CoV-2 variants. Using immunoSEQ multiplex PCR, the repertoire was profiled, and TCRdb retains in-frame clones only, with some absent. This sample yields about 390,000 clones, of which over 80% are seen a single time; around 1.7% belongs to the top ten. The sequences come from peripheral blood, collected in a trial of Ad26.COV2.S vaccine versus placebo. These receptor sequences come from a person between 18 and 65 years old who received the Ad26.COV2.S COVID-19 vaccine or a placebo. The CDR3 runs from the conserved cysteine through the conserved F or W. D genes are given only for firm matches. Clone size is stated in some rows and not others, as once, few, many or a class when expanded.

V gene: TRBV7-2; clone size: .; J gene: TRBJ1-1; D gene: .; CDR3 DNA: TGTGCCAGCAGCTTAGTCGGGGGGACAATGGGGGCTGAAGCTTTCTTT; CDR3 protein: CASSLVGGTMGAEAFF
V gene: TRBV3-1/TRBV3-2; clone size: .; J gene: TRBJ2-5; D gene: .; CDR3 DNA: TGTGCCAGCAGCCAAGATATCGGCAGGTACCAAGAGACCCAGTACTTC; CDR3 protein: CASSQDIGRYQETQYF
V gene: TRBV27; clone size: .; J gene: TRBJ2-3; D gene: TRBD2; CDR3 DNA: TGTGCCAGCAGACAGAGCGGGGGTACAGATACGCAGTATTTT; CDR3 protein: CASRQSGGTDTQYF
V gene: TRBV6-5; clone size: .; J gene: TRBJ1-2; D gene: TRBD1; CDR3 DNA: TGTGCCACCACACCAGGGGGAATGTCTAACTATGGCTACACCTTC; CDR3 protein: CATTPGGMSNYGYTF
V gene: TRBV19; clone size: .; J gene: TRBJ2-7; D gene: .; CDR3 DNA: TGTGCCAGTAGTATAGCAGGGGTCGACTACGAGCAGTACTTC; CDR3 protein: CASSIAGVDYEQYF
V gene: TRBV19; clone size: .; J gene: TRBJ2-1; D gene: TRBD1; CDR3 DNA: TGTGCCAGTAGTATGGACAGGGGGAAATACAATGAGCAGTTCTTC; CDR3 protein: CASSMDRGKYNEQFF
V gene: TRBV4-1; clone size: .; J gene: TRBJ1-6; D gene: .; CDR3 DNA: TGCGCCAGCAGCCAAGATATGAATAATTCACCCCTCCACTTT; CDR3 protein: CASSQDMNNSPLHF
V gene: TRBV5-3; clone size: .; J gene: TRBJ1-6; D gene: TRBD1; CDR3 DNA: TGTGCCAGAAGCTTGGGTGGACAGGGTAGCTCCTATAATTCACCCCTCCACTTT; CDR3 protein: CARSLGGQGSSYNSPLHF
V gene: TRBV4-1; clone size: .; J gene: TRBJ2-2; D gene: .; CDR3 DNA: TGCGCCAGCAGCCAAGATCTCCGCACCGGGGAGCTGTTTTTT; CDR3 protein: CASSQDLRTGELFF
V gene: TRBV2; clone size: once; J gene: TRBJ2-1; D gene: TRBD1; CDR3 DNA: TGTGCCAGCTACCGGGACAGGGCTGGGGAGCAGTTCTTC; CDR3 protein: CASYRDRAGEQFF
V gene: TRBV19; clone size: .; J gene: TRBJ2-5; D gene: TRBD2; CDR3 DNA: TGTGCCAGTAGTGCCATTGCAGCGGGGGAACAAGAGACCCAGTACTTC; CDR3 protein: CASSAIAAGEQETQYF
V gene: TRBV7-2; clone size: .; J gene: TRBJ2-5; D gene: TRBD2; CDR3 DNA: TGTGCCAGCAGCTTAGGGACTAGCGGGGGGCCTCAAGAGACCCAGTACTTC; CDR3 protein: CASSLGTSGGPQETQYF
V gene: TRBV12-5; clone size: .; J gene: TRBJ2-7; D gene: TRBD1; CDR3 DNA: TGTGCTACTGGGCGGGGGACAGGGATTTCCTACGAGCAGTACTTC; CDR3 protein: CATGRGTGISYEQYF
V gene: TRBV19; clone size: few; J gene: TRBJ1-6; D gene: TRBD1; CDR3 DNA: TGTGCCAGTAGTCGCCCCCGGGGTGGGGGACAGAATTCACCCCTCCACTTT; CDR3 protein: CASSRPRGGGQNSPLHF
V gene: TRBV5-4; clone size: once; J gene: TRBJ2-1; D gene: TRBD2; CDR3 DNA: TGTGCCAGCAGCTTAACGGGGGGGAACTACAATGAGCAGTTCTTC; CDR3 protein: CASSLTGGNYNEQFF
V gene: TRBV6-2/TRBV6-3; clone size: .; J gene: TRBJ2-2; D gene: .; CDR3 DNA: TGTGCCAGCAGTTACCCCGGGGCCGGGGAGCTGTTTTTT; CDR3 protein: CASSYPGAGELFF
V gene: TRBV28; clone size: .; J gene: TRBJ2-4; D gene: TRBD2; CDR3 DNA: TGTGCCAGCAGTTCCGGGGGGACCAAAAACATTCAGTACTTC; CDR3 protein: CASSSGGTKNIQYF
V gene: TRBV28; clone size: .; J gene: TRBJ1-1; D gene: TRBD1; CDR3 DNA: TGTGCCAGCAGTCCGCCGACAGGGGGGGTCACTGAAGCTTTCTTT; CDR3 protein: CASSPPTGGVTEAFF
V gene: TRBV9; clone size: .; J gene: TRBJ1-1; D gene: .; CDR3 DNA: TGTGCCAGCAGCGGAGGGGGGCCGAACACTGAAGCTTTCTTT; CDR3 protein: CASSGGGPNTEAFF
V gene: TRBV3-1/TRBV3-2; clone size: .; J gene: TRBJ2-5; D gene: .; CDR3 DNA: TGTGCCAGCATTAGGGGGGGAGAGACCCAGTACTTC; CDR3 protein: CASIRGGETQYF
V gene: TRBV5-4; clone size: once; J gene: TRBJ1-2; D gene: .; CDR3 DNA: TGTGCCAGCAGCTACCGCGGGGGGCTTGGCTACACCTTC; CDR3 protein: CASSYRGGLGYTF
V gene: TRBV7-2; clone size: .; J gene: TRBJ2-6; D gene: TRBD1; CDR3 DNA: TGTGCCAGCAGCCTTCGGACAGGGGCTGGGGCCAACGTCCTGACTTTC; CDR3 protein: CASSLRTGAGANVLTF
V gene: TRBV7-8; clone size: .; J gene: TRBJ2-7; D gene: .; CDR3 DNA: TGTGCCAGCAGCTTATTTGTGGCCCAAGGCTCCTACGAGCAGTACTTC; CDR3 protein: CASSLFVAQGSYEQYF
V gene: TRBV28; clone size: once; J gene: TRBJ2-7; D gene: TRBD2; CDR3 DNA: TGTGCCAGCAGCATCTTCGGGCGGGGGGTGACCTACGAGCAGTACTTC; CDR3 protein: CASSIFGRGVTYEQYF
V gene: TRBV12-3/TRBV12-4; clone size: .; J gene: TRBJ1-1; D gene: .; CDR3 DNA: TGTGCCAGCAGTTTTGTAGGGGAAGCTTTCTTT; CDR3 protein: CASSFVGEAFF
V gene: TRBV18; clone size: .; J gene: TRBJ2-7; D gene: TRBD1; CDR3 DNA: TGTGCCAGCTCACAGATGACCCCCGGGACAGGGTTATACGAGCAGTACTTC; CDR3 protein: CASSQMTPGTGLYEQYF
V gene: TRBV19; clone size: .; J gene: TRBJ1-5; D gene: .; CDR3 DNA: TGTGCCAGTAGTGCGAGTACAGGGTCCAGCAATCAGCCCCAGCATTTT; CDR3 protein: CASSASTGSSNQPQHF
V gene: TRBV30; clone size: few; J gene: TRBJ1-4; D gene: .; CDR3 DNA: TGTGCCTGGAGCGAGCCCATATCAGGGTTTAATGAAAAACTGTTTTTT; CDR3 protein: CAWSEPISGFNEKLFF
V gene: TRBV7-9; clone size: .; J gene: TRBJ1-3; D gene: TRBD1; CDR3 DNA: TGTGCCAGCAGCCACCGAGTCCCGGGACAGGGGGCTGGAAACACCATATATTTT; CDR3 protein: CASSHRVPGQGAGNTIYF
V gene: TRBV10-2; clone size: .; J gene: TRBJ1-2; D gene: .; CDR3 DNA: TGCGCCAGCAGTGACGTGGGACGAAACTATGGCTACACCTTC; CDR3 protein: CASSDVGRNYGYTF
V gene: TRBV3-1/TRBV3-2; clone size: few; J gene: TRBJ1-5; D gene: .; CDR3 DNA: TGTGCCAGCAGCGGGGTTTATGGCAATCAGCCCCAGCATTTT; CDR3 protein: CASSGVYGNQPQHF
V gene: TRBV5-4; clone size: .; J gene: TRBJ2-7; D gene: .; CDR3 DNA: TGTGCCAGCAGCGATCCCCGCCGGGCTTACGAGCAGTACTTC; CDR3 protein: CASSDPRRAYEQYF
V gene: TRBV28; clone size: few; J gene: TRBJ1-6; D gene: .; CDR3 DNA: TGTGCCAGCAGTTTAGCCATTAGCTCCTATAATTCACCCCTCCACTTT; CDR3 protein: CASSLAISSYNSPLHF
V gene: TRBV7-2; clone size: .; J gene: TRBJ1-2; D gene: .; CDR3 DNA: TGTGCCAGCAGCACCACAGTTAACTATGGCTACACCTTC; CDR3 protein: CASSTTVNYGYTF
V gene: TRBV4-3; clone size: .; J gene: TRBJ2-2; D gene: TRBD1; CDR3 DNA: TGCGCCAGCAGCCTCCACGGGACAGGGGCTACCGGGGAGCTGTTTTTT; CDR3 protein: CASSLHGTGATGELFF
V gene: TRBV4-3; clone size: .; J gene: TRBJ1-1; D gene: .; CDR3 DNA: TGCGCCAGCAGCCAAGATCGGGCCCAGAAAATTTCGGAAGCTTTCTTT; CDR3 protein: CASSQDRAQKISEAFF
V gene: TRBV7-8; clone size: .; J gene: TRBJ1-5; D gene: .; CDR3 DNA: TGTGCCAGCAGCTTAGTATCAGGGCTATGGGGTCAGCCCCAGCATTTT; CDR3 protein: CASSLVSGLWGQPQHF
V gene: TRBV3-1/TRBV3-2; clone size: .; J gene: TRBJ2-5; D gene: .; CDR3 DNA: TGTGCCAGCAGCCAAGGCTTTAGGAGGGGTAGGGAGACCCAGTACTTC; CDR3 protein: CASSQGFRRGRETQYF
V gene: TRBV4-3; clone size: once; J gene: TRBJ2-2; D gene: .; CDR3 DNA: TGCGCCAGCAGCCATCATCGCCGGAACCCGAACACCGGGGAGCTGTTTTTT; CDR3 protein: CASSHHRRNPNTGELFF
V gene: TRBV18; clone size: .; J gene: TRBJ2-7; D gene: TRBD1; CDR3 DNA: TGTGCCAGCTCACCACCGACAGGGATGGGCGAGCAGTACTTC; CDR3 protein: CASSPPTGMGEQYF
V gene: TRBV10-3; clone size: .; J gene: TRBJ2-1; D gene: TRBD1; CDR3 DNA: TGTGCCATCAGTGAACTACAGGGGTACAATGAGCAGTTCTTC; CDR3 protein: CAISELQGYNEQFF
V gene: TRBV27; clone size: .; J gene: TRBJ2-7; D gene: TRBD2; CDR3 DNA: TGTGCCAGCAGTTCCGCGGGGGCCTACGAGCAGTACTTC; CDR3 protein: CASSSAGAYEQYF
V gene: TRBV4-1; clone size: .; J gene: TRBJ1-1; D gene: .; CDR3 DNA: TGCGCCAGCAGCCATTTACCCCTATACCGGGACGGTAACACTGAAGCTTTCTTT; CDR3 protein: CASSHLPLYRDGNTEAFF
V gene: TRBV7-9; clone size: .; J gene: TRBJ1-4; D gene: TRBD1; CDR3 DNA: TGTGCCAGCAGCTTTCGGGGGACAGAGAGAAATGAAAAACTGTTTTTT; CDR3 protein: CASSFRGTERNEKLFF
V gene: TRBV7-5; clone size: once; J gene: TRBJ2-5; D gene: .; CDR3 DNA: TGTGCCAGAAGCGTCACAGGGGAGGCGAAAGAGACCCAGTACTTC; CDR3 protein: CARSVTGEAKETQYF
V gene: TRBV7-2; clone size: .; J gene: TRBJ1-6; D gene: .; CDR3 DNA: TGTGCCAGCAGCTTATTACAGAATAATTCACCCCTCCACTTT; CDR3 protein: CASSLLQNNSPLHF
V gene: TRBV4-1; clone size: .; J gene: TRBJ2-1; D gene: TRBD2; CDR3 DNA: TGCGCCAGCAGCCTAGCGGGCTCGGCGGGCAATGAGCAGTTCTTC; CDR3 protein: CASSLAGSAGNEQFF
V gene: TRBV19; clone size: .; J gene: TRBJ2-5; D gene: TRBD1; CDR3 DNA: TGTGCCAGTAGTATAGTCCCACGACAGGGCCAAGAGACCCAGTACTTC; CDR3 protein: CASSIVPRQGQETQYF
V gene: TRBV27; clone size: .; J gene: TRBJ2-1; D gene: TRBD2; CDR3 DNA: TGTGCCAGCAGTTTAAGGAAACTAGCGGGGGTTCCCTTCCAGTTCTTC; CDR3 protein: CASSLRKLAGVPFQFF